One sample yielded the 20 T cell receptor beta chains listed below, sequenced in a study of blood T cell repertoires in COVID-19. TCRdb's table, derived via immunoSEQ multiplex PCR, lists solely in-frame clones and lacks some. The sample contains roughly 170,000 clones, just under 90% of which appear only once. The specimen was peripheral blood. The source of these receptors is a woman between 18 and 29 years old who had recovered from COVID-19.

This chain uses TRBV5-1 with TRBJ2-1; D might be TRBD2 (5 bases). Germline V lookup: CDR1 SGHRS, CDR2 YFSETQ. V gave up 7 bases and J gave up 1 base, with 15 bases separating them. This CDR3 contains 15 residues. CDR3 sequence: CASVYTAGSYNEQFF. The CDR3 bases are TGCGCCAGCGTATACACGGCGGGTTCCTACAATGAGCAGTTCTTC.

The V gene is TRBV4-2, the J gene TRBJ1-6; 8 positions match TRBD1. From germline, CDR1 is LGHNA and CDR2 YNFKEQ. The CDR3 extends over 17 amino acids. V lost 0 bases to trimming and J lost 10 bases; unmatched junction nucleotides: 11. The CDR3: CASSQEVSARGLSPLHF. The CDR3 DNA sequence: TGTGCCAGCAGCCAAGAGGTCAGCGCCAGGGGGCTGTCACCCCTCCACTTT.

Here the CDR3 reads CASSWGPGTGELFF. CDR3 DNA sequence: TGCGCCAGCAGCTGGGGGCCTGGCACCGGGGAGCTGTTTTTT. This chain links TRBV5-1 with TRBJ2-2; D is perhaps TRBD1 (6 bases). The CDR3 runs to 14 residues. V was shortened by 3 bases and J by 4 bases, with 10 bases between the two germline ends. The germline gives CDR1 SGHRS, CDR2 YFSETQ. The full variable domain, its missing parts supplied by reference TRBV5-1 and TRBJ2-2, is KAGVTQTPRYLIKTRGQQVTLSCSPISGHRSVSWYQQTPGQGLQFLFEYFSETQRNKGNFPGRFSGRQFSNSRSEMNVSTLELGDSALYLCASSWGPGTGELFFGEGSRLTVL.

This sequence joins TRBV11-2 and TRBJ2-5; 9 nucleotides match TRBD2. J lost 5 bases, V lost 3 bases, and 7 bases had no gene match. CDR3 length: 15 residues. From germline, CDR1 is SGHAT and CDR2 FQNNGV. CDR3 in DNA: TGTGCCAGCAGCTTCGGGGCGGGAGGGCGTGAGACCCAGTACTTC. This gives the protein CASSFGAGGRETQYF.

CDR3 sequence: CASSFGQVSEQYV. DNA for the CDR3: TGTGCCAGCAGTTTCGGACAGGTGAGCGAGCAGTACGTC. The J gene is TRBJ2-7, the V gene TRBV6-2 or TRBV6-3, with TRBD1 matching over 7 bases. Germline CDR1 reads MNHEY; CDR2 reads SVGEGT. Unmatched junction bases numbered 6, after V lost 4 bases and J lost 6 bases. The CDR3 contains 13 residues.

The chain links TRBV6-4 to TRBJ1-2; 7 bases are a match to TRBD1. The CDR3 runs to 13 residues. Germline loops: CDR1 MRHNA, CDR2 SNTAGT. V lost 6 bases, J lost 4 bases, and 5 bases stayed unmatched. CDR3 loop: CASSSTGLYGYTF. CDR3 sequence (DNA): TGTGCCAGCAGCTCGACAGGGCTCTATGGCTACACCTTC.

The chain couples TRBV6-5 to TRBJ2-5; no clear D gene. The CDR3 covers 13 residues. Germline V gives CDR1 MNHEY, CDR2 SVGAGI. Trimming removed 5 bases at V and 1 base at J, with 8 bases between. The CDR3 spells CASSPQSQETQYF. The CDR3 nucleotides read TGTGCCAGCAGTCCCCAATCCCAAGAGACCCAGTACTTC.

The V call is TRBV18, the J call TRBJ1-5; a possible D gene is TRBD1 (5 bases). Deletions cut 3 bases from V and 3 bases from J, with 12 bases between. The CDR3 covers 15 residues. The germline CDR1 and CDR2 sequences are KGHSH and LQKENI. Here the CDR3 reads CASSPSGNSNQPQHF. CDR3 nucleotides: TGTGCCAGCTCACCGTCAGGGAACTCCAATCAGCCCCAGCATTTT.

The chain is built from TRBV5-4 and TRBJ1-1; D is uncertain. Trimming left V 0 bases short and J 7 bases short, with 4 bases between. The CDR3 contains 11 residues. The germline V gene has CDR1 SGHNT and CDR2 YYREEE (reference sequence). CDR3: CASSLGREAFF. The CDR3 DNA sequence: TGTGCCAGCAGCTTGGGTCGTGAAGCTTTCTTT. The whole variable domain, remainder taken from reference TRBV5-4 and TRBJ1-1, is ETGVTQSPTHLIKTRGQQVTLRCSSQSGHNTVSWYQQALGQGPQFIFQYYREEENGRGNFPPRFSGLQFPNYSSELNVNALELDDSALYLCASSLGREAFFGQGTRLTVV.

The chain employs TRBV19 and TRBJ1-2, with 9 bases that match TRBD1. Losses at the gene ends were 10 bases for V and 4 bases for J; bases not matched to a gene: 16. CDR1 is LNHDA, CDR2 SQIVND, per germline (reference sequence). The CDR3 has 16 residues. In nucleotides, the CDR3 is TGTGCCACCGGCCGATACGGGACAGGGCTTAGCTATGGCTACACCTTC. Translating gives CATGRYGTGLSYGYTF.

In its sample, this clone was seen once. This sequence joins TRBV7-2 and TRBJ2-3; a possible D gene is TRBD1 (6 bases). V lost 5 bases, J lost 1 base, and 16 bases lay in between. Germline-derived CDR1 and CDR2 are SGHTA and FQGNSA. This CDR3 is built from 16 residues. The CDR3 loop reads CASSAQQGIGTDTQYF. As DNA, the CDR3 is TGTGCCAGCAGCGCTCAACAGGGAATTGGCACAGATACGCAGTATTTT.

J is TRBJ1-1 and V is TRBV7-2; D is unclear. Germline CDR1 is SGHTA and CDR2 is FQGNSA. The V gene lost 3 bases and the J gene lost 4 bases, with 12 bases spanning the gap. The CDR3 length is 14 residues. CDR3: CASSFLAGTTEAFF. CDR3 DNA sequence: TGTGCCAGCAGCTTTCTGGCAGGTACCACTGAAGCTTTCTTT. Full variable domain (remainder filled in from reference TRBV7-2 and TRBJ1-1): GAGVSQSPSNKVTEKGKDVELRCDPISGHTALYWYRQSLGQGLEFLIYFQGNSAPDKSGLPSDRFSAERTGGSVSTLTIQRTQQEDSAVYLCASSFLAGTTEAFFGQGTRLTVV.

This clone was detected a few times. The chain has TRBV27 and TRBJ1-5; no definite D call. This CDR3 contains 17 residues. CDR1 is MNHEY, CDR2 SMNVEV, per germline (reference sequence). The V end lost 2 bases, the J end lost 4 bases, and 18 bases lay between the germline ends. The CDR3 nucleotides read TGTGCCAGCAGTTTAAAAGGCGGCGGCGGGCTGAATCAGCCCCAGCATTTT. It is translated as CASSLKGGGGLNQPQHF.

This clone showed up just once. As DNA, the CDR3 is TGTGCCAGCAGCTTGGGGCGGGGGCGCGGTTCACCCCTCCACTTT. Residues: CASSLGRGRGSPLHF. The chain couples TRBV7-9 to TRBJ1-6; D may be TRBD1 (6 bases). The CDR3 runs 15 residues. CDR1 is SEHNR, CDR2 FQNEAQ, per germline (reference sequence). The V end was cut by 3 bases, the J end by 9 bases, with 15 bases between.

The genes are TRBV7-3 and TRBJ2-3; 8 bases fit TRBD2. This CDR3 region has 17 residues. The V and J ends lost 5 bases and 2 bases, in that order; junction bases with no gene match: 12. CDR1 is SGHTA and CDR2 is FQGTGA in the germline V gene. The CDR3 coding sequence is TGTGCCAGCAGCCCGAAAATAATGCGGGGGGACACAGATACGCAGTATTTT. This encodes CASSPKIMRGDTDTQYF.

The rearrangement uses TRBV13 and TRBJ2-2; 10 nucleotides match TRBD1. Germline values: CDR1 PRHDT, CDR2 FYEKMQ (reference sequence). The V segment lost 5 bases and the J segment 6 bases; nucleotides outside the gene matches: 6. CDR3 length: 15 residues. The CDR3 loop reads CASSPTGGAAGELFF. The CDR3 DNA reads as TGTGCCAGCAGCCCGACAGGGGGCGCCGCCGGGGAGCTGTTTTTT.

CDR3 coding DNA: TGTGCCAGCAGCGTCGGGGGGATCTCCTACAATGAGCAGTTCTTC. It codes for CASSVGGISYNEQFF. This chain links TRBV9 with TRBJ2-1; 7 bases agree with TRBD2. The CDR3 is 15 residues long. Germline-derived CDR1 and CDR2 are SGDLS and YYNGEE. The trim removed 2 bases at V and 0 bases at J, leaving 2 bases unmatched.

V gene TRBV3-1 (or the pseudogene TRBV3-2) combines with J gene TRBJ1-2; a possible D gene is TRBD1 (5 bases). V gave up 4 bases and J gave up 6 bases, with 15 bases separating them. CDR3 length: 14 amino acids. CDR1 LGHDT and CDR2 YNNKEL come from the germline V gene (reference sequence). CDR3 nucleotides: TGTGCCAGCAGCCCCCGGGGGGGGGAGGATGGCTACACCTTC. Amino acid sequence: CASSPRGGEDGYTF.

This sequence joins TRBV6-5 and TRBJ1-2; D remains unclear. This CDR3 spans 14 amino acids. Germline CDR1 is MNHEY and CDR2 is SVGAGI. Trimming took off 0 bases at V and 0 bases at J, with 5 bases between the two ends. CDR3 loop: CASSYSAANYGYTF. In DNA form, the CDR3 reads TGTGCCAGCAGTTACTCGGCGGCTAACTATGGCTACACCTTC.

The chain couples TRBV7-9 to TRBJ1-3; TRBD1 agrees at 10 bases. There are 16 residues in the CDR3. Germline-derived CDR1 and CDR2 are SEHNR and FQNEAQ (reference sequence). The ends lost 4 bases at V and 1 base at J; junction bases unmatched: 4. CDR3 DNA: TGTGCCAGCAGCTCGACGGACAGGGGGTCTGGAAACACCATATATTTT. The encoded protein is CASSSTDRGSGNTIYF. Drawing the rest from reference TRBV7-9 and TRBJ1-3, the complete variable domain is DTGVSQNPRHKITKRGQNVTFRCDPISEHNRLYWYRQTLGQGPEFLTYFQNEAQLEKSRLLSDRFSAERPKGSFSTLEIQRTEQGDSAMYLCASSSTDRGSGNTIYFGEGSWLTVV.